The 15 T cell receptor beta chains below come from one sample, sequenced in a study of blood T cell repertoires in COVID-19. The repertoire was sequenced with immunoSEQ multiplex PCR; TCRdb's copy has only in-frame clones and lacks some. This table has some 200,000 clones, less than 90% appearing once. Sequencing input: peripheral blood. Source of these receptors: a woman aged 70 to 79 with COVID-19, enrolled during active disease.

This clone was observed a single time. The rearrangement links TRBV28 to TRBJ2-7, with a possible D match to TRBD1 (6 bases). The CDR3 covers 15 residues. Trimming took 2 bases from V and 4 from J, leaving 15 bases between them. CDR1 MDHEN and CDR2 SYDVKM come from the germline V gene. The CDR3 nucleotides read TGTGCCAGCAGTTTAGGGCCACAGGGCTGGTACGAGCAGTACGTC. Its translation is CASSLGPQGWYEQYV.

The V gene is TRBV6-1, the J gene TRBJ2-1, with 7 bases aligning to TRBD2. Germline trimming cut 3 bases from V and 7 bases from J; bases unmatched to any gene: 12. From germline, CDR1 is MNHNS and CDR2 SASEGT. The CDR3 spans 16 residues. CDR3 bases: TGTGCCAGCAGTGACGCGGGAACACCGCGGGGGAATGAGCAGTTCTTC. It translates to CASSDAGTPRGNEQFF.

The rearrangement joins TRBV27 to TRBJ1-6, with D possibly matching TRBD1 (6 bases). Germline-derived CDR1 and CDR2 are MNHEY and SMNVEV (reference sequence). The CDR3 extends over 14 amino acids. With 1 base removed from V and 7 bases from J, the gap between germline ends came to 8 bases. CDR3 protein: CASSLLQGNSPLHF. CDR3 sequence (DNA): TGTGCCAGCAGTTTATTGCAGGGGAATTCACCCCTCCACTTT.

The chain recombines TRBV28 with TRBJ1-4; tentatively, D is TRBD1 (6 bases). The germline V and J ends were trimmed by 10 bases and 4 bases, with 16 bases remaining between them. The CDR3 is 14 amino acids. Germline CDR1 reads MDHEN; CDR2 reads SYDVKM. The CDR3 reads CAIRQAVGNEKLFF. The CDR3 DNA reads TGTGCCATTCGACAGGCGGTGGGTAATGAAAAACTGTTTTTT.

This clone was detected only once. V and J are TRBV9 and TRBJ1-1, with 7 positions matching TRBD1. The CDR3 has 15 amino acids. CDR1 SGDLS and CDR2 YYNGEE come from the germline V gene. V gave up 2 bases and J gave up 0 bases; unmatched junction bases: 4. In DNA form, the CDR3 reads TGTGCCAGCAGCGTGGGGGGACAGCTGAACACTGAAGCTTTCTTT. Translating it yields CASSVGGQLNTEAFF.

J is TRBJ2-5 and V is TRBV7-5; the table gives TRBD1 as D, unverified against the DNA. TRBV7-5 is a documented pseudogene. The CDR3 contains 18 residues. The CDR3 loop reads CARSLAWDRAALQETQYF. Here the CDR3 DNA reads TGTGCCAGAAGCTTAGCGTGGGACAGGGCAGCCCTCCAAGAGACCCAGTACTTC.

This clone turned up a few times. This CDR3 is CASSLGPSGDQETQYF. Written as DNA, the CDR3 is TGCGCCAGCAGCTTGGGCCCTAGCGGGGATCAAGAGACCCAGTACTTC. This sequence joins TRBV5-1 and TRBJ2-5; 9 bases fit TRBD2. J gave up 2 bases and V 0 bases, and 5 bases lay outside the gene matches. There are 16 residues in the CDR3. CDR1 is SGHRS, CDR2 YFSETQ, per germline.

V usage is TRBV2 and J usage is TRBJ2-1; maybe TRBD2 (5 bases). In germline, CDR1 is SNHLY, CDR2 FYNNEI. The length of the CDR3 is 16 residues. Trimming took off 2 bases at V and 7 bases at J, with 18 bases between the two ends. CDR3 region: CASSERRAGLGNEQFF. In DNA form, the CDR3 reads TGTGCCAGCAGTGAAAGGCGGGCGGGCTTGGGTAATGAGCAGTTCTTC.

The chain couples TRBV18 to TRBJ2-1, with D possibly being TRBD2 (7 bases). This CDR3 contains 18 residues. V lost 3 bases and J 10 bases, leaving 28 bases between the germline ends. CDR1 is KGHSH and CDR2 is LQKENI in the germline V gene. CDR3 sequence: CASSPWGLADPALREQFF. The CDR3 nucleotides are TGTGCCAGCTCACCCTGGGGGCTAGCGGATCCGGCTTTGAGGGAGCAGTTCTTC.

The V and J genes are TRBV15 and TRBJ2-1, with a possible D match to TRBD1 (5 bases). The germline CDR1 and CDR2 sequences are LNHNV and YYDKDF (reference sequence). V was shortened by 1 base and J by 1 base, with 11 bases between the two germline ends. This CDR3 is 16 amino acids long. As DNA, the CDR3 is TGTGCCACCAGCAGAGGCAGGGAATTTTCCTACAATGAGCAGTTCTTC. Translated: CATSRGREFSYNEQFF.

The rearrangement uses TRBV3-1 (or the pseudogene TRBV3-2) and TRBJ2-7; 10 nucleotides match TRBD2. J was trimmed by 4 bases and V by 4 bases; bases with no gene match: 10. This CDR3 contains 16 residues. Germline assignment: CDR1 LGHDT and CDR2 YNNKEL (reference sequence). The CDR3 protein is CASSPRVAGGSYEQYF. CDR3 in DNA: TGTGCCAGCAGCCCGCGCGTAGCGGGAGGATCGTACGAGCAGTACTTC.

The chain is built from TRBV9 and TRBJ2-5; the match to TRBD2 covers 8 bases. Unmatched junction bases numbered 8, after V lost 0 bases and J lost 7 bases. CDR1 SGDLS and CDR2 YYNGEE come from the germline V gene. This CDR3 is 15 amino acids long. CDR3 DNA sequence: TGTGCCAGCAGCGTAGAAGCGGGGGATGGAGGGACCCAGTACTTC. It specifies CASSVEAGDGGTQYF.

The chain employs TRBV28 and TRBJ2-2; TRBD1 matches 8 bases. The ends lost 8 bases at V and 7 bases at J; junction bases unmatched: 15. The CDR3 contains 16 residues. Germline V CDR1 and CDR2: MDHEN, SYDVKM. As DNA, the CDR3 is TGTGCCAGCCGAAAACCAGGGGGCTGGGGGGTCGGGGAGCTGTTTTTT. Encoded protein: CASRKPGGWGVGELFF. Full variable domain (remainder filled in from reference TRBV28 and TRBJ2-2): DVKVTQSSRYLVKRTGEKVFLECVQDMDHENMFWYRQDPGLGLRLIYFSYDVKMKEKGDIPEGYSVSREKKERFSLILESASTNQTSMYLCASRKPGGWGVGELFFGEGSRLTVL.

The chain joins TRBV5-1 to TRBJ1-1; possibly TRBD1 for D (5 bases). This CDR3 has 12 amino acids. Trimming left V 1 base short and J 4 bases short, with 5 bases between. Germline V gives CDR1 SGHRS, CDR2 YFSETQ. The CDR3: CASSLRGTEAFF. The CDR3 DNA sequence: TGCGCCAGCAGCTTGAGGGGCACTGAAGCTTTCTTT.

The V and J genes are TRBV6-1 and TRBJ1-3; 7 bases are shared with TRBD1. Per the germline V gene, CDR1 is MNHNS and CDR2 is SASEGT. With V trimmed by 3 bases and J by 0 bases, 5 bases remained unmatched. The CDR3 spans 16 residues. The CDR3: CASSDRRTGSGNTIYF. As DNA, the CDR3 is TGTGCCAGCAGTGATCGGCGGACAGGCTCTGGAAACACCATATATTTT.